This TCR beta chain originates from a study of T cell repertoires in cytomegalovirus infection. General observations from the study: The cumulative frequency of public TCR beta families distinguished individuals who carried CMV together with the relevant HLA.

Notes on this clonotype: Its antigen is unidentified.

CDR3 length: 15 amino acids. V was pared by 1 base and J by 11 bases, with 9 bases of the junction left unmatched. The germline CDR1 and CDR2 sequences are LNHDA and SQIVND (reference sequence). TCRdb passed the reads through MiXCR, listing each CDR3 protein once. This sample has over 100,000 distinct CDR3 sequences, with around 10% found just once. The sequence came from a human donor in good health (CMV status not recorded). Some clones in this sample may be carry-over from other donors' samples. J is TRBJ2-1 and V is TRBV19; 9 bases are a match to TRBD2. Sequenced material: PBMCs, sequenced either directly or after in vitro stimulation (not recorded which). The CDR3 nucleotides read TGTGCCAGTAGTATAGGGGGTAGCGGGGGACTCAAGCAGTTCTTC. This translates into CASSIGGSGGLKQFF.